A selection of T cell receptor beta chains follows, all from one sample in a study of cytomegalovirus exposure and HLA in healthy donors. The protocol was immunoSEQ multiplex PCR, while the TCRdb copy is restricted to in-frame clones and leaves out a portion. Among fewer than 200,000 clones listed, roughly 79% were seen once. Material for sequencing was PBMCs. The receptors come from a man between 35 and 55 years old in good health and CMV-seropositive. Each CDR3 is given with its conserved first and last residue. A D gene is named only where the DNA matches it firmly. A row's size may be missing; if present it is once, few, many or a size class.

clone_size: .; v_call: TRBV15; d_call: .; j_call: TRBJ2-7; cdr3_aa: CATSRDGGGSSYEQYF; cdr3_nt: TGTGCCACCAGCAGAGATGGCGGCGGCTCATCCTACGAGCAGTACTTC
clone_size: .; v_call: TRBV5-1; d_call: .; j_call: TRBJ2-2; cdr3_aa: CASSFAAGITGELFF; cdr3_nt: TGCGCCAGCAGCTTCGCCGCAGGAATCACCGGGGAGCTGTTTTTT
clone_size: .; v_call: TRBV10-1; d_call: .; j_call: TRBJ2-2; cdr3_aa: CASSGRGRTGELFF; cdr3_nt: TGCGCCAGCAGTGGAAGGGGTCGGACCGGGGAGCTGTTTTTT
clone_size: once; v_call: TRBV19; d_call: .; j_call: TRBJ1-1; cdr3_aa: CASSISGANTEAFF; cdr3_nt: TGTGCCAGTAGTATCTCAGGGGCGAACACTGAAGCTTTCTTT
clone_size: .; v_call: TRBV18; d_call: .; j_call: TRBJ2-7; cdr3_aa: CASSPAREISYEQYF; cdr3_nt: TGTGCCAGCTCACCGGCGCGGGAAATTTCCTACGAGCAGTACTTC
clone_size: .; v_call: TRBV7-3; d_call: TRBD1; j_call: TRBJ1-1; cdr3_aa: CASSPGQGLGAFF; cdr3_nt: TGTGCCAGCAGCCCCGGACAGGGTTTGGGAGCTTTCTTT
clone_size: .; v_call: TRBV7-8; d_call: .; j_call: TRBJ2-6; cdr3_aa: CASAGAAGANVLTF; cdr3_nt: TGTGCCAGTGCTGGGGCAGCTGGGGCCAACGTCCTGACTTTC
clone_size: .; v_call: TRBV28; d_call: .; j_call: TRBJ2-1; cdr3_aa: CAIKRPSYPREQFF; cdr3_nt: TGTGCCATTAAACGGCCTAGCTATCCGAGGGAGCAGTTCTTC
clone_size: .; v_call: TRBV5-1; d_call: TRBD1; j_call: TRBJ1-1; cdr3_aa: CASSPGGPTEAFF; cdr3_nt: TGCGCCAGCAGCCCAGGGGGTCCCACTGAAGCTTTCTTT
clone_size: .; v_call: TRBV5-6; d_call: TRBD2; j_call: TRBJ2-4; cdr3_aa: CASSSSGAGGVYSQYF; cdr3_nt: TGTGCCAGCAGCTCCTCCGGCGCGGGAGGCGTGTACAGTCAGTACTTC
clone_size: .; v_call: TRBV18; d_call: .; j_call: TRBJ2-3; cdr3_aa: CASSPAGLLNSGTDTQYF; cdr3_nt: TGTGCCAGCTCACCAGCGGGACTCCTGAACTCAGGCACAGATACGCAGTATTTT
clone_size: .; v_call: TRBV19; d_call: .; j_call: TRBJ2-3; cdr3_aa: CASADRSTGDTQYF; cdr3_nt: TGTGCCAGCGCAGACAGGAGCACCGGGGATACGCAGTATTTT
clone_size: .; v_call: TRBV11-2; d_call: .; j_call: TRBJ2-7; cdr3_aa: CASSLGSGFYEQYF; cdr3_nt: TGTGCCAGCAGCTTAGGAAGCGGGTTCTACGAGCAGTACTTC
clone_size: .; v_call: TRBV1; d_call: .; j_call: TRBJ1-5; cdr3_aa: CTSSSDRGEEQPQHF; cdr3_nt: TGCACCAGCTCATCTGACAGGGGCGAGGAACAGCCCCAGCATTTT
clone_size: .; v_call: TRBV7-9; d_call: .; j_call: TRBJ1-5; cdr3_aa: CASQNRDNQPQHF; cdr3_nt: TGTGCCAGCCAAAACAGGGACAATCAGCCCCAGCATTTT
clone_size: few; v_call: TRBV5-1; d_call: TRBD1; j_call: TRBJ1-1; cdr3_aa: CASSLGQGGNTEAFF; cdr3_nt: TGCGCCAGCAGCCTAGGACAGGGAGGAAACACTGAAGCTTTCTTT
clone_size: .; v_call: TRBV5-1; d_call: TRBD1; j_call: TRBJ1-2; cdr3_aa: CASSPGQGGGYTF; cdr3_nt: TGCGCCAGCAGCCCCGGACAGGGGGGCGGCTACACCTTC
clone_size: .; v_call: TRBV5-4; d_call: .; j_call: TRBJ2-7; cdr3_aa: CASSTRDAYEQYF; cdr3_nt: TGTGCCAGCAGCACGCGGGACGCCTACGAGCAGTACTTC
clone_size: few; v_call: TRBV20-1; d_call: .; j_call: TRBJ2-1; cdr3_aa: CSAAKGDEQFF; cdr3_nt: TGCAGTGCGGCCAAAGGGGATGAGCAGTTCTTC
clone_size: .; v_call: TRBV6-5; d_call: .; j_call: TRBJ2-1; cdr3_aa: CASSYSTYNEQFF; cdr3_nt: TGTGCCAGCAGTTACTCGACTTACAATGAGCAGTTCTTC
clone_size: .; v_call: TRBV5-1; d_call: .; j_call: TRBJ2-3; cdr3_aa: CASRSADTQYF; cdr3_nt: TGCGCCAGCAGGTCAGCAGATACGCAGTATTTT
clone_size: .; v_call: TRBV12-5; d_call: .; j_call: TRBJ1-5; cdr3_aa: CASGLYVRDTSYHSNQPQHF; cdr3_nt: TGTGCTAGTGGTCTCTACGTCCGGGACACATCATACCATAGCAATCAGCCCCAGCATTTT
clone_size: once; v_call: TRBV11-3; d_call: TRBD1; j_call: TRBJ2-6; cdr3_aa: CETRPGQDNSGANVLTF; cdr3_nt: TGTGAAACGCGACCGGGACAGGACAACTCTGGGGCCAACGTCCTGACTTTC
clone_size: .; v_call: TRBV11-3; d_call: .; j_call: TRBJ2-7; cdr3_aa: CASRSGGSYEQYF; cdr3_nt: TGTGCCAGCAGGTCCGGGGGCTCCTACGAGCAGTACTTC
clone_size: .; v_call: TRBV7-3; d_call: TRBD1; j_call: TRBJ2-3; cdr3_aa: CASSLTGTATDTQYF; cdr3_nt: TGTGCCAGCAGCTTAACGGGGACAGCCACAGATACGCAGTATTTT